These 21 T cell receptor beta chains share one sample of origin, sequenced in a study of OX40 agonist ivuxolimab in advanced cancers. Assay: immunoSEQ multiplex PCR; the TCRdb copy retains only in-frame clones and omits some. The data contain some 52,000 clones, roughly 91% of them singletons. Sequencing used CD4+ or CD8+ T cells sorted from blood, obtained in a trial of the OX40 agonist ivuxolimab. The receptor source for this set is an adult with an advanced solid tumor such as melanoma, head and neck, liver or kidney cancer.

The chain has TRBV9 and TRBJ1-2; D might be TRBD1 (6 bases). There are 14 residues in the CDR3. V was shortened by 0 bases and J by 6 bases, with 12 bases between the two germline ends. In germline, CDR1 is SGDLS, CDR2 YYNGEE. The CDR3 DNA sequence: TGTGCCAGCAGCGTAGTGAGGGGGGTGGATGGCTACACCTTC. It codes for CASSVVRGVDGYTF.

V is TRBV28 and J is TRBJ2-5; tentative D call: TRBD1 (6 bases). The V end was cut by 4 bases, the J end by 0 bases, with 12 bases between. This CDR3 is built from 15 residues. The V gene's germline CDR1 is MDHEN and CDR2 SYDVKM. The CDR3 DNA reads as TGTGCCAGCAGTTCCGGGACATCGTACCAAGAGACCCAGTACTTC. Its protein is CASSSGTSYQETQYF.

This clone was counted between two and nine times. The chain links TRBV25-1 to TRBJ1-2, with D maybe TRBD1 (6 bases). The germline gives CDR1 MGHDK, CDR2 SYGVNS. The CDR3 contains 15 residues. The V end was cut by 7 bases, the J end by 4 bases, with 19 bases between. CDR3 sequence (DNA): TGTGCCAGCATAGTTAAGTGGGGGGCTGGCTATGGCTACACCTTC. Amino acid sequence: CASIVKWGAGYGYTF.

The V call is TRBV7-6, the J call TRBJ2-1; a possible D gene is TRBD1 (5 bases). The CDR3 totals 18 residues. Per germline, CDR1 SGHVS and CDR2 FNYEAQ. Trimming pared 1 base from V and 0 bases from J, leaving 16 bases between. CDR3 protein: CASSLDVTGPNSYNEQFF. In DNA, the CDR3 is TGTGCCAGCAGCTTAGATGTTACAGGCCCGAACTCCTACAATGAGCAGTTCTTC.

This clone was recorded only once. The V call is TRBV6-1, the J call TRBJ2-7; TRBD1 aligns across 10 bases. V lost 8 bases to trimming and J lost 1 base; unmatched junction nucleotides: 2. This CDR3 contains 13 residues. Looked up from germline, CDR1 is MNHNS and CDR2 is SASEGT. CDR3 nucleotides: TGTGCCAGCGGACAGGGGGGATCCTACGAGCAGTACTTC. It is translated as CASGQGGSYEQYF.

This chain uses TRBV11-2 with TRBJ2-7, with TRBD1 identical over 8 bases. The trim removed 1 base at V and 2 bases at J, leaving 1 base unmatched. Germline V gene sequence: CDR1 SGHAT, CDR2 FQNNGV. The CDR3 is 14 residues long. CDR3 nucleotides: TGTGCCAGCAGCTTAGGACAGGGGCCCTACGAGCAGTACTTC. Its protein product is CASSLGQGPYEQYF.

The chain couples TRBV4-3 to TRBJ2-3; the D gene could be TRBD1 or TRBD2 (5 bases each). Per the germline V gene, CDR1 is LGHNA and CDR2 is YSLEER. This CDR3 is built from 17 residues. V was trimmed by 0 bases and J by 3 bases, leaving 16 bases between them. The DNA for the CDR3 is TGCGCCAGCAGCCAAGATCCGGGACCACCCCCAACAGATACGCAGTATTTT. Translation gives CASSQDPGPPPTDTQYF.

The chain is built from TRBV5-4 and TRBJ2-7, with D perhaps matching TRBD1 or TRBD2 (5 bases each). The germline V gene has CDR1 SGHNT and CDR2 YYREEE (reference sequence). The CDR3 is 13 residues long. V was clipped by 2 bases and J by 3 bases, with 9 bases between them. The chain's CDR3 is CASSFQGDYEQYF. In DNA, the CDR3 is TGTGCCAGCAGCTTCCAGGGAGACTACGAGCAGTACTTC.

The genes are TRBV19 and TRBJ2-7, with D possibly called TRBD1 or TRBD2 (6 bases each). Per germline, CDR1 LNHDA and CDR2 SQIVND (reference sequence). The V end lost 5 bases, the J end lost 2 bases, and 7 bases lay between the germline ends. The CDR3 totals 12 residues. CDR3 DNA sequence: TGTGCCAGTAGTGGGGGGCCCTACGAGCAGTACTTC. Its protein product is CASSGGPYEQYF.

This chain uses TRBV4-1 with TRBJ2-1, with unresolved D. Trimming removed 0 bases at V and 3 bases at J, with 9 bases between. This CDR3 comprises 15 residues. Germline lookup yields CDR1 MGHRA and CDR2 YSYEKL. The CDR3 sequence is CASSQEKGLYNEQFF. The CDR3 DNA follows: TGCGCCAGCAGCCAAGAGAAGGGCCTCTACAATGAGCAGTTCTTC.

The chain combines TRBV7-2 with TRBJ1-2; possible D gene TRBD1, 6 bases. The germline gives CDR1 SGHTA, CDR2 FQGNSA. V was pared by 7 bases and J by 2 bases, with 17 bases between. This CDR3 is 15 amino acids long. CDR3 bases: TGTGCCAGCAACCCTCTGTCAGGGGACAACTATGGCTACACCTTC. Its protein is CASNPLSGDNYGYTF.

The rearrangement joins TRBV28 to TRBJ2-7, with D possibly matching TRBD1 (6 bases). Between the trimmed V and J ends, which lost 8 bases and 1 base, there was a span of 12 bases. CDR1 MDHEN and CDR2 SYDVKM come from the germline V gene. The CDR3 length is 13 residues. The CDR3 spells CASFTDSSYEQYF. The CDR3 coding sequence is TGTGCCAGCTTCACGGACAGTTCCTACGAGCAGTACTTC. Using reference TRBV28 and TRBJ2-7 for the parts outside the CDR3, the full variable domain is DVKVTQSSRYLVKRTGEKVFLECVQDMDHENMFWYRQDPGLGLRLIYFSYDVKMKEKGDIPEGYSVSREKKERFSLILESASTNQTSMYLCASFTDSSYEQYFGPGTRLTVT.

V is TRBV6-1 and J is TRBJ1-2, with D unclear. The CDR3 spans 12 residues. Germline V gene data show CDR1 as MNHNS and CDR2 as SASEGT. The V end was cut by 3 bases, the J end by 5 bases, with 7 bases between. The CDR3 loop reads CASSETGYGYTF. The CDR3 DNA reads TGTGCCAGCAGTGAGACGGGGTATGGCTACACCTTC.

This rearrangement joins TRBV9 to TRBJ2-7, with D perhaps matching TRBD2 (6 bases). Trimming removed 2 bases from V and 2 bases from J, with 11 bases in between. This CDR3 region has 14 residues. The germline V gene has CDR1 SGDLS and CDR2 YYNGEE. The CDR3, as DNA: TGTGCCAGCAGCGTCCGGGACTGGCCCTACGAGCAGTACTTC. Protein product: CASSVRDWPYEQYF.

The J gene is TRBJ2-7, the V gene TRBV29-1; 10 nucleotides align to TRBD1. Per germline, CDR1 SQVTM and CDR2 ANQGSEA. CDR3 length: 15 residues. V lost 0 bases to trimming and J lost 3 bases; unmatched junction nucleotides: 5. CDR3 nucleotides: TGCAGCGTTGAAGATCCGGGACAGGGGTACTACGAGCAGTACTTC. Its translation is CSVEDPGQGYYEQYF.

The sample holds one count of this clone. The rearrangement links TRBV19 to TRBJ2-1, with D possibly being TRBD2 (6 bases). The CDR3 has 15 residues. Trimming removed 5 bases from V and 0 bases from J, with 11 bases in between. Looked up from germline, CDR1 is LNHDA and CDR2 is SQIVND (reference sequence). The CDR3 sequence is CASSWDSSSYNEQFF. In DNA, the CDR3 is TGTGCCAGTAGTTGGGACTCGAGCTCCTACAATGAGCAGTTCTTC.

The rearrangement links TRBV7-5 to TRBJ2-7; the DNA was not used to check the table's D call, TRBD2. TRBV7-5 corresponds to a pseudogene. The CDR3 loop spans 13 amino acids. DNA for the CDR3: TGTGCCAGCAGCTTACCCGGTTCCTACGAGCAGTACTTC. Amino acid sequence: CASSLPGSYEQYF.

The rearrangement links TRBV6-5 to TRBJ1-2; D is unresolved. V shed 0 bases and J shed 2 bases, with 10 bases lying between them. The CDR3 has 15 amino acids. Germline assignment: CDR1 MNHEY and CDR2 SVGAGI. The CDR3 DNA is TGTGCCAGCAGTTACTCATCGGGGTCCAACTATGGCTACACCTTC. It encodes CASSYSSGSNYGYTF.

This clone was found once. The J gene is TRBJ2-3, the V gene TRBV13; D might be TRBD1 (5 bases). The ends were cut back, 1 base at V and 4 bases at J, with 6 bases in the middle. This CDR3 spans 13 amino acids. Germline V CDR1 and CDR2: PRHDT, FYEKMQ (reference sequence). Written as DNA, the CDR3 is TGTGCCAGCAGCTTAGACAGGCCAGATACGCAGTATTTT. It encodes CASSLDRPDTQYF.

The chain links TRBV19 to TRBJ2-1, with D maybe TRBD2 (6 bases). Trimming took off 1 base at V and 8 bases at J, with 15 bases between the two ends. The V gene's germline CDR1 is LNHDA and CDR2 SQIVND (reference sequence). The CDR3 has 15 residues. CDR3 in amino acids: CASSIVAGRGDEQFF. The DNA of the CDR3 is TGTGCCAGTAGTATAGTGGCGGGAAGAGGTGATGAGCAGTTCTTC.

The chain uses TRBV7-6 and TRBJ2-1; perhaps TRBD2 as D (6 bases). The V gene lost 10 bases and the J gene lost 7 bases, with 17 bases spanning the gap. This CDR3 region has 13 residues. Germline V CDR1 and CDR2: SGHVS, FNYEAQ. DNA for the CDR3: TGTGCCACCGGGACTCCGGGGAGGAATGAGCAGTTCTTC. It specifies CATGTPGRNEQFF. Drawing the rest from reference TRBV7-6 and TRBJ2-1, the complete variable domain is GAGVSQSPRYKVTKRGQDVALRCDPISGHVSLYWYRQALGQGPEFLTYFNYEAQQDKSGLPNDRFSAERPEGSISTLTIQRTEQRDSAMYRCATGTPGRNEQFFGPGTRLTVL.